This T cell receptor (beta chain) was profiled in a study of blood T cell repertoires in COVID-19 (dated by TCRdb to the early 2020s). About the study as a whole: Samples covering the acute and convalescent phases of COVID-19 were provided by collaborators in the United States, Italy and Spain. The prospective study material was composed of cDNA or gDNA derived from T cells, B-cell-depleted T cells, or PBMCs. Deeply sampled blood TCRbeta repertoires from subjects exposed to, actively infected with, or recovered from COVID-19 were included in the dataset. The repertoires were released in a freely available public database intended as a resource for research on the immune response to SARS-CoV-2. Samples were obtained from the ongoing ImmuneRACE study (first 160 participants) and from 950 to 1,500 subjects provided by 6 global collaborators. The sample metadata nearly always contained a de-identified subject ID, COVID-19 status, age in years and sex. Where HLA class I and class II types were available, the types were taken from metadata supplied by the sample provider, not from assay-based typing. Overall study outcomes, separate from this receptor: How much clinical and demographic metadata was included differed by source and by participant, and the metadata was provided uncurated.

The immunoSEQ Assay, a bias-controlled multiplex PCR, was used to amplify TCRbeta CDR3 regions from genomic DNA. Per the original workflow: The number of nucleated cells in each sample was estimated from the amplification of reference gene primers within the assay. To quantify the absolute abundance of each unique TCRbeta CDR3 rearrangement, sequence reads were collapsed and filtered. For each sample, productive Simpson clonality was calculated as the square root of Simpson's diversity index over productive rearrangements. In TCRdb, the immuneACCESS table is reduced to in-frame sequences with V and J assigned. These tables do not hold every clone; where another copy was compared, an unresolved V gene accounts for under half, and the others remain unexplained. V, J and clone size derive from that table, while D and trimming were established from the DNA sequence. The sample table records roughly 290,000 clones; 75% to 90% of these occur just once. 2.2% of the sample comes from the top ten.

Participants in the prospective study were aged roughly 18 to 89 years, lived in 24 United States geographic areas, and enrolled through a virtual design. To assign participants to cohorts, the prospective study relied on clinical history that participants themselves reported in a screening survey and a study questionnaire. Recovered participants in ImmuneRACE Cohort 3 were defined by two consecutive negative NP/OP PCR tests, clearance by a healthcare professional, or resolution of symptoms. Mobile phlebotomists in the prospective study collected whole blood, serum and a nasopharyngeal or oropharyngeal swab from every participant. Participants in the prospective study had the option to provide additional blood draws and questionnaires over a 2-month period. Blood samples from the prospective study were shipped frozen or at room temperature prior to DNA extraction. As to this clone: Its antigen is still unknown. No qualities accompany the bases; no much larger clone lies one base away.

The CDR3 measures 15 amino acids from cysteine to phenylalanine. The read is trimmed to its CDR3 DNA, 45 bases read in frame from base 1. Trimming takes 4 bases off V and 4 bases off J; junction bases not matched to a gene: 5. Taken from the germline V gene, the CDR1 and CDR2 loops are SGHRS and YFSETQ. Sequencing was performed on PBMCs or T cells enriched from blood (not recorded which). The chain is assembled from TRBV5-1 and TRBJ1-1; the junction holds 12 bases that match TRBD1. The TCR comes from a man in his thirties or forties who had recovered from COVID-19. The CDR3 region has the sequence CASSTQGQGATEAFF. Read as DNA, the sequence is TGCGCCAGCAGCACCCAGGGACAGGGGGCCACTGAAGCTTTCTTT.